The 4 T cell receptor beta chains below come from one sample, sequenced in a study of shared clonotypes between healthy human individuals. Clones were read by immunoSEQ multiplex PCR, and TCRdb kept only the in-frame ones, dropping some. This table has 500,000 or so clones, 95% to 96% appearing once. Sequenced input: naive CD4+ T cells sorted from blood. Subset noted: CD45RA+ positively selected. These receptors all stem from a woman aged 25 to 39 in good health.

The chain combines TRBV2 with TRBJ2-1; D unclear. CDR1 and CDR2 from the germline V gene are SNHLY and FYNNEI. This CDR3 is built from 12 residues. V dropped 0 bases and J dropped 7 bases, with 4 bases sitting between them. The CDR3 DNA is TGTGCCAGCAGTGAAGCGGTTAATGAGCAGTTCTTC. Encoded protein: CASSEAVNEQFF. The full variable domain, its missing parts supplied by reference TRBV2 and TRBJ2-1, is EPEVTQTPSHQVTQMGQEVILRCVPISNHLYFYWYRQILGQKVEFLVSFYNNEISEKSEIFDDQFSVERPDGSNFTLKIRSTKLEDSAMYFCASSEAVNEQFFGPGTRLTVL.

J is TRBJ2-5 and V is TRBV5-1; TRBD2 matches 11 bases. The CDR3 has 14 residues. The junction had 6 bases not matched to a gene; V was cut back by 7 bases and J by 4 bases. Germline values: CDR1 SGHRS, CDR2 YFSETQ. As DNA, the CDR3 is TGCGCCAGCCAATATAGCGGGAGGGGAGAGACCCAGTACTTC. As protein: CASQYSGRGETQYF.

The J gene is TRBJ2-7, the V gene TRBV11-2; 9 bases are a match to TRBD1. The V segment lost 5 bases and the J segment 4 bases; nucleotides outside the gene matches: 9. There are 15 residues in the CDR3. Looked up from germline, CDR1 is SGHAT and CDR2 is FQNNGV. CDR3 in DNA: TGTGCCAGCAGCACCGGCCCGGGACAGGGTTACGAGCAGTACTTC. Its protein product is CASSTGPGQGYEQYF.

The chain recombines TRBV7-8 with TRBJ2-1; maybe TRBD2 (6 bases). Trimming removed 5 bases from V and 0 bases from J, with 11 bases in between. Per germline, CDR1 SGHVS and CDR2 FQNEAQ. The CDR3 extends over 15 amino acids. In DNA form, the CDR3 reads TGTGCCAGCAGCAGGGACTTCCGCTCCTACAATGAGCAGTTCTTC. It is translated as CASSRDFRSYNEQFF.